This T cell receptor (beta chain) was observed in a study of cytomegalovirus exposure and HLA in healthy donors. This CDR3 spans 17 amino acids. From germline, CDR1 is SNHLY and CDR2 FYNNEI. The V and J ends lost 6 bases and 0 bases, in that order; junction bases with no gene match: 7. Points on this clone: Antigen unknown.

Study outcomes and limitations: Earlier findings revealed that most TCR beta V segments proved productive either about 90% or about 30% of the time.

The PCR made use of 60 Vbeta and 13 Jbeta primers. Method: immunoSEQ multiplex PCR; TCRdb's copy keeps in-frame clones and lacks some. Of roughly 300,000 clones listed, roughly 85% are singletons. The sequence came from a man aged 35 to 55 in good health and CMV-seropositive. Input material: PBMCs. V usage is TRBV2 and J usage is TRBJ2-2; TRBD2 agrees at 10 bases. The CDR3 DNA is TGTGCCAGCAGCCTTTCCGGACTAGCGGCGAACACCGGGGAGCTGTTTTTT. Its protein is CASSLSGLAANTGELFF.